A single sample is the source of the 5 T cell receptor beta chains below, sequenced in a study of quantifying T cell responses using KT2 cells. Overall study: cDNA was made from DNase-treated RNA using alpha and beta constant primers.

Each cDNA got a UMI-containing oligo ligated at its 3' end. An equimolar mix of RC1.1 and RC1.2 primed the beta chain across TRBC1 and TRBC2. From the UMI-ligation and nested PCR reads, TCRdb called clonotypes with MiXCR, one entry per CDR3 protein. The sample shows over 25,000 distinct CDR3 sequences, 10% of them seen only once. The sample was PBMCs spiked with cells of the T cell clone KT2. These receptor sequences come from a human donor.

Within the sample, this clonotype is medium-sized. This chain joins TRBV6-4 and TRBJ2-3, with D perhaps matching TRBD1 or TRBD2 (5 bases each). The CDR3 has 13 residues. Germline V CDR1 and CDR2: MRHNA, SNTAGT. With 3 bases removed from V and 9 bases from J, the gap between germline ends came to 13 bases. The CDR3 spells CASSEDSEGTQYF. The CDR3, as DNA: TGTGCCAGCAGTGAGGACTCAGAGGGGACGCAGTATTTT.

There are a few counts of this clonotype. V usage is TRBV5-1 and J usage is TRBJ2-2; 7 bases align to TRBD2. Germline CDR1 and CDR2: SGHRS and YFSETQ. V was pared by 7 bases and J by 3 bases, with 3 bases of the junction left unmatched. The CDR3 is 13 amino acids. The CDR3 nucleotides are TGCGCCAGCTGGGCGGGGGACACCGGGGAGCTGTTTTTT. Translating it yields CASWAGDTGELFF.

This clonotype has at least ten counts. The genes are TRBV11-1 and TRBJ1-2; 9 bases map to TRBD1. Looked up from germline, CDR1 is SGHAT and CDR2 is FQDESV (reference sequence). The CDR3 totals 15 residues. V lost 5 bases, J lost 7 bases, and 11 bases stayed unmatched. CDR3 nucleotides: TGTGCCAGCAGCGACCAAACAGGGGGCCTTGGTGGCTACACCTTC. Amino acid sequence: CASSDQTGGLGGYTF.

This clonotype was seen only a few times. The V call is TRBV12-3 or TRBV12-4, the J call TRBJ2-2, with D uncertain. V gave up 6 bases and J gave up 4 bases, with 15 bases separating them. The CDR3 runs to 15 residues. This CDR3 reads CASSSMGRTTGELFF. The CDR3 coding sequence is TGTGCCAGCAGCTCAATGGGCAGGACCACCGGGGAGCTGTTTTTT.

The chain uses TRBV5-8 and TRBJ1-1; 8 bases map to TRBD1. The J segment lost 8 bases and the V segment lost 1 base, leaving 16 bases of the junction unmatched. Germline loops: CDR1 SGHTS, CDR2 YDEGEE. The CDR3 has 17 residues. This chain's CDR3 is CASSLRGGSTGAKEAFF. The CDR3 nucleotides are TGTGCCAGCAGCTTGCGGGGGGGGTCGACAGGGGCCAAAGAAGCTTTCTTT. The complete variable domain, with remaining parts taken from reference TRBV5-8 and TRBJ1-1, reads EAGVTQSPTHLIKTRGQQATLRCSPISGHTSVYWYQQALGLGLQFLLWYDEGEERNRGNFPPRFSGRQFPNYSSELNVNALELEDSALYLCASSLRGGSTGAKEAFFGQGTRLTVV.